This T cell receptor beta chain was documented in a study of post-analysis software for immune sequencing data. Points from the study as a whole: With TRBV5-6, TRBV5-1 and TRBV20-1 included, about five TRBV segments were more frequent in patients than in controls.

Turning to this clonotype: Its antigen is unknown.

Unique molecular identifiers had been added to the TCR beta cDNA libraries. MiXCR was run by TCRdb on the PCR reads, yielding one entry per CDR3 protein. The sample records hundreds of thousands of distinct CDR3 sequences, more than 50% being singletons. The germline V gene has CDR1 MGHRA and CDR2 YSYEKL. CDR3 length: 14 amino acids. Trimming left V 4 bases short and J 8 bases short, with 17 bases between. The specimen sequenced was blood. This TCR came from a girl aged 2-10 years with multiple sclerosis. J is TRBJ1-2 and V is TRBV4-1, with D maybe TRBD1 (6 bases). The CDR3 DNA sequence: TGCGCCAGCAGCCGGACACAGGGAAGTGAAGGCTACACCTTC. This translates into CASSRTQGSEGYTF.